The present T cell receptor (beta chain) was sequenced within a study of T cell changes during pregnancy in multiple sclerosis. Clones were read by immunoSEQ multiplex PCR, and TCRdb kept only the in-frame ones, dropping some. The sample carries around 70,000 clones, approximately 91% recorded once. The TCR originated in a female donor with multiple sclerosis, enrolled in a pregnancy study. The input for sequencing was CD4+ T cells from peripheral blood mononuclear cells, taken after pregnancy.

The CDR3 loop reads CASSPLAGGLGDTQYF. The CDR3, as DNA: TGTGCCAGCAGCCCTCTAGCGGGGGGGCTTGGGGATACGCAGTATTTT. This chain links TRBV7-6 with TRBJ2-3, with TRBD2 matching over 12 bases. V trimming: 5 bases; J trimming: 6 bases; junction bases outside the gene matches: 9. The germline CDR1 and CDR2 sequences are SGHVS and FNYEAQ. The CDR3 runs to 16 residues. Together with reference TRBV7-6 and TRBJ2-3, the CDR3 gives the full variable domain: GAGVSQSPRYKVTKRGQDVALRCDPISGHVSLYWYRQALGQGPEFLTYFNYEAQQDKSGLPNDRFSAERPEGSISTLTIQRTEQRDSAMYRCASSPLAGGLGDTQYFGPGTRLTVL.